This is a list of T cell receptor beta chains from one sample in a study of cytomegalovirus exposure and HLA in healthy donors. TCRdb's table, derived via immunoSEQ multiplex PCR, lists solely in-frame clones and lacks some. The profile shows roughly 130,000 clones, around 73% of them singletons. Material for sequencing was PBMCs. All receptors derive from a human donor in good health. The CDR3 runs from the conserved cysteine through the conserved F or W. Each record gives: V gene, J gene, clone size, D gene, CDR3 DNA, CDR3 protein. A D gene is named only where the DNA matches it firmly. A clone size is listed for some rows: how often the clone was seen (once, few, many), or a class if it is expanded.

V: TRBV10-2
J: TRBJ1-6
size: -
D: -
DNA: TGCGCCAGCAGTGAGTTGCAGGCCAATTCACCCCTCCACTTT
CDR3: CASSELQANSPLHF

V: TRBV28
J: TRBJ1-2
size: -
D: TRBD1
DNA: TGTGCCTGCCACTCTCCCGGGACAGGGTTTAACTATGGCTACACCTTC
CDR3: CACHSPGTGFNYGYTF

V: TRBV11-3
J: TRBJ2-5
size: -
D: TRBD2
DNA: TGTGCCAGCAGCTTAGGCGGGGGTGGGGAGACCCAGTACTTC
CDR3: CASSLGGGGETQYF

V: TRBV7-2
J: TRBJ2-7
size: once
D: -
DNA: TGTGCCAGCAGCTTAGCTCAGGGAAACTACGAGCAGTACTTC
CDR3: CASSLAQGNYEQYF

V: TRBV11-2
J: TRBJ1-1
size: -
D: -
DNA: TGTGCCAGCAGCTTAGATCGGGTCAACACTGAAGCTTTCTTT
CDR3: CASSLDRVNTEAFF

V: TRBV30
J: TRBJ2-3
size: -
D: -
DNA: TGTGCCTGGGGGACACGCACAGATACGCAGTATTTT
CDR3: CAWGTRTDTQYF

V: TRBV4-2
J: TRBJ1-2
size: -
D: -
DNA: TGTGCCAGCAGCCAAGACGGTCCCTCTAACTATGGCTACACCTTC
CDR3: CASSQDGPSNYGYTF

V: TRBV7-2
J: TRBJ2-7
size: once
D: -
DNA: TGTGCCAGCAGCTCCGGAGGGGGCCCCTACGAGCAGTACTTC
CDR3: CASSSGGGPYEQYF

V: TRBV6-5
J: TRBJ2-5
size: -
D: TRBD2
DNA: TGTGCCAGCAGTTACCCAGCGGGAGTAGGAGAGACCCAGTACTTC
CDR3: CASSYPAGVGETQYF

V: TRBV7-7
J: TRBJ2-4
size: -
D: -
DNA: TGTGCTAGCAGCTTTAGGGTTGGAGGAGAAGGCAAAAACATTCAGTACTTC
CDR3: CASSFRVGGEGKNIQYF

V: TRBV7-3
J: TRBJ2-3
size: -
D: TRBD2
DNA: TGTGCCAGCAGCTTAAGCTTGGCGGGGGATAGCACAGATACGCAGTATTTT
CDR3: CASSLSLAGDSTDTQYF

V: TRBV11-3
J: TRBJ2-3
size: -
D: TRBD2
DNA: TGTGCCAGCAGCTTAGGTCGGCGGGAGATTAGCACAGATACGCAGTATTTT
CDR3: CASSLGRREISTDTQYF

V: TRBV30
J: TRBJ1-2
size: -
D: -
DNA: TGTGCCTGGAGTGGCGGGATCCCCTATGGCTACACCTTC
CDR3: CAWSGGIPYGYTF

V: TRBV11-2
J: TRBJ1-3
size: -
D: -
DNA: TGTGCCAGCAGCTTAGTACAGGGAGGAAACACCATATATTTT
CDR3: CASSLVQGGNTIYF

V: TRBV5-1
J: TRBJ1-4
size: few
D: -
DNA: TGCGCCAGCAGCCTTACGGGGATTAATGAAAAACTGTTTTTT
CDR3: CASSLTGINEKLFF

V: TRBV5-4
J: TRBJ2-2
size: many
D: TRBD2
DNA: TGTGCCAGCTCCCGGACTAGCGGGAGGGGATACACCGGGGAGCTGTTTTTT
CDR3: CASSRTSGRGYTGELFF

V: TRBV7-9
J: TRBJ1-5
size: -
D: -
DNA: TGTTCCAGCAGCTTAGCCCTATCTCCGAATAGCAATCAGCCCCAGCATTTT
CDR3: CSSSLALSPNSNQPQHF

V: TRBV10-3
J: TRBJ2-1
size: -
D: TRBD1
DNA: TGTGCCAGCACCGGGACAGGGGGCTTCAATGAGCAGTTCTTC
CDR3: CASTGTGGFNEQFF

V: TRBV5-1
J: TRBJ2-5
size: few
D: TRBD2
DNA: TGCGCCAGCAGCACCAGCGGGGTATTGGAGACCCAGTACTTC
CDR3: CASSTSGVLETQYF

V: TRBV7-9
J: TRBJ1-4
size: few
D: TRBD1
DNA: TGTTCCAGCAGCTTAGGGGGCGCAGGTGAAAAACTGTTTTTT
CDR3: CSSSLGGAGEKLFF

V: TRBV10-3
J: TRBJ2-3
size: -
D: TRBD2
DNA: TGTGCCACCAATAGGGGGGTAGCGGGGGGCACAGATACGCAGTATTTT
CDR3: CATNRGVAGGTDTQYF

V: TRBV10-3
J: TRBJ1-5
size: -
D: TRBD1
DNA: TGTGCCATCAGTGAGCTCGGGACAGGGGGCCAGCCCCAGCATTTT
CDR3: CAISELGTGGQPQHF

V: TRBV27
J: TRBJ1-5
size: -
D: -
DNA: TGTGCCAGCAGTTTATCAGGAGAGGGCCGGGGTCAGCCCCAGCATTTT
CDR3: CASSLSGEGRGQPQHF

V: TRBV7-3
J: TRBJ1-2
size: -
D: -
DNA: TGTGCCAGCAGCTTATTCCCTGACTATGGCTACACCTTC
CDR3: CASSLFPDYGYTF

V: TRBV5-6
J: TRBJ1-4
size: few
D: -
DNA: TGTGCCAGCAGCTTCCCCCTGGCGGGGATCGGAGGGGCGAATGAAAAACTGTTTTTT
CDR3: CASSFPLAGIGGANEKLFF

V: TRBV28
J: TRBJ1-2
size: few
D: -
DNA: TGTGCCAGCAGTTTTTCAGGGTGGTATGGCTACACCTTC
CDR3: CASSFSGWYGYTF

V: TRBV27
J: TRBJ1-5
size: -
D: TRBD1
DNA: TGTGCCAGCACTCCGGGACAGGGTCCATTCAATCAGCCCCAGCATTTT
CDR3: CASTPGQGPFNQPQHF

V: TRBV19
J: TRBJ2-1
size: few
D: TRBD2
DNA: TGTGCCAGTAGTATGGGGGGGGTAACGAATGAGCAGTTCTTC
CDR3: CASSMGGVTNEQFF

V: TRBV6-5
J: TRBJ1-1
size: -
D: TRBD1
DNA: TGTGCCAGCAGTCAGGACAGGGGGCGAGCTTTCTTT
CDR3: CASSQDRGRAFF

V: TRBV27
J: TRBJ1-2
size: -
D: TRBD1
DNA: TGTGCCAGCAGTCCAGGGACAGGACACCTAGGCTACACCTTC
CDR3: CASSPGTGHLGYTF

V: TRBV7-2
J: TRBJ1-5
size: -
D: TRBD1
DNA: TGTGCCAGCAGCCCTCGACAGGGTAGCAATCAGCCCCAGCATTTT
CDR3: CASSPRQGSNQPQHF

V: TRBV6-5
J: TRBJ2-1
size: -
D: TRBD2
DNA: TGTGCCAGTACTACTAGCGGGGGGACCTACAATGAGCAGTTCTTC
CDR3: CASTTSGGTYNEQFF

V: TRBV19
J: TRBJ2-2
size: many
D: -
DNA: TGTGCCGGTAGACAGGAGAACACCGGGGAGCTGTTTTTT
CDR3: CAGRQENTGELFF

V: TRBV13
J: TRBJ1-1
size: -
D: -
DNA: TGTGCCAGCAGCTTATTTTCTGCGGGTGCGTCAGATGCTTTCTTT
CDR3: CASSLFSAGASDAFF

V: TRBV6-1
J: TRBJ2-2
size: -
D: -
DNA: TGTGCCAGCAGTGCTACGAACACCGGGGAGCTGTTTTTT
CDR3: CASSATNTGELFF